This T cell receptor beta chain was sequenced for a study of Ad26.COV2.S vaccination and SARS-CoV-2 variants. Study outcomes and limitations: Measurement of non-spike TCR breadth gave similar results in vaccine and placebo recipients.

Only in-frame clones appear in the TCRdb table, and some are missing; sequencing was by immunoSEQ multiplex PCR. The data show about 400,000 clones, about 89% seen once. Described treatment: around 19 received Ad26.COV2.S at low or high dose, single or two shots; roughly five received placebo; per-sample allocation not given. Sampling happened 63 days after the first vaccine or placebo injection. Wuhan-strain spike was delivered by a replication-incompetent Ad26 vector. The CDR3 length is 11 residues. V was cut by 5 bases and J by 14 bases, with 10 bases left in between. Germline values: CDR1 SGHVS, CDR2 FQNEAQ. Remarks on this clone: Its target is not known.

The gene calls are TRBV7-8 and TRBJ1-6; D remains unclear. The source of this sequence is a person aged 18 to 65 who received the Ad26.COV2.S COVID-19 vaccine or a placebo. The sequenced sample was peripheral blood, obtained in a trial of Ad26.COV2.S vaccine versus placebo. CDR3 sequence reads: CASSLGRALHF. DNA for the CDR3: TGTGCCAGCAGCCTCGGAAGAGCCCTCCACTTT.